The sequence of this T cell receptor beta chain was determined in a study of blood T cell repertoires in COVID-19. Study information: The origin of the acute and convalescent COVID-19 samples was the United States, Italy and Spain. The analysed material was cDNA or gDNA that came from T cells, B-cell-depleted T cells, or PBMCs.

Germline CDR1 is LGHDT and CDR2 is YNNKEL (reference sequence). The CDR3 covers 14 residues. Trimming cost V 1 base and J 4 bases, with 10 bases left between them. This clone was observed a handful of times. In the original processing: Amplifying reference gene primers gave estimates of nucleated cell counts. Clones were read by immunoSEQ multiplex PCR, and TCRdb kept only the in-frame ones, dropping some. The D gene and trimming were derived from the DNA, and the V and J assignments and clone size from that table. The sample holds about 230,000 clones; around 80% are singletons and the top ten take 27%.

The receptor was isolated from a man between 40 and 49 years old with acute or convalescent COVID-19. V and J are TRBV3-1 (or the pseudogene TRBV3-2) and TRBJ1-2; D remains ambiguous. The sample was peripheral blood. CDR3 sequence: CASSQVNSLYGYTF. Here the CDR3 DNA reads TGTGCCAGCAGCCAAGTAAACAGTCTCTATGGCTACACCTTC.